A single sample gave rise to the 2 T cell receptor beta chains below, sequenced in a study of human T cells and chemical hapten exposure. Time point in this sample: patch test 2, 6 weeks after DPC sensitization. Noted treatment: therapeutic diphenylcyclopropenone sensitization with weekly scalp DPC. TCRdb recomputed calls from the RACE reads with MiXCR, one row per CDR3 protein. The sample has 350,000 to 400,000 distinct CDR3 sequences; more than 5% are singletons. Here the sequenced sample was whole blood, taken in connection with sensitization to the hapten diphenylcyclopropenone (DPC). These receptor sequences come from a young woman with alopecia areata. Some clones in this sample may be carry-over from other donors' samples.

This clonotype was picked up a small number of times. J is TRBJ1-1 and V is TRBV18; D remains unclear. The CDR3 contains 16 residues. From germline, CDR1 is KGHSH and CDR2 LQKENI. Trimming pared 0 bases from V and 0 bases from J, leaving 11 bases between. CDR3 sequence (DNA): TGTGCCAGCTCACCACCCGGACTCCCCCTGAACACTGAAGCTTTCTTT. Its protein is CASSPPGLPLNTEAFF.

This clonotype has a count of ten or more. The V and J genes are TRBV27 and TRBJ2-3, with D possibly TRBD1 on 5 matching bases. Germline V gene lookup returns CDR1 MNHEY and CDR2 SMNVEV (reference sequence). The ends were cut back, 5 bases at V and 11 bases at J, with 17 bases in the middle. The CDR3 extends over 13 amino acids. The CDR3 region is CASSGQRRVKQYF. In nucleotides, the CDR3 is TGTGCCAGCAGTGGTCAGCGCAGGGTAAAGCAGTATTTT.